One T cell receptor (beta chain) is described in this entry. Antigen unknown. One end of the junction fails to match germline, which may point to a read error. Germline V gives CDR1 SEHNR, CDR2 FQNEAQ (reference sequence). The length of the CDR3 is 15 residues. PCR employed 60 Vbeta and 13 Jbeta primers. Profiling relied on immunoSEQ multiplex PCR, and the TCRdb table lists in-frame clones only, not all of them. Among approximately 90,000 clones listed, roughly three quarters were seen once. The data were taken from a study of cytomegalovirus exposure and HLA in healthy donors. General study points: A later analysis found common viral pathogens apparently linked to several of the most significant clusters. Within a later analysis, the majority of CMV-associated TCR beta chains appeared HLA-restricted. More clonal expansion characterized HLA-associated TCR beta chains than equally common others in a later analysis. Being productive about 87% or about 30% of the time was typical of most TCR beta V segments in an earlier analysis.

The sample taken for sequencing was PBMCs. This receptor was identified in a man aged 25-40 years in good health and CMV-seronegative. The chain uses TRBV7-9 and TRBJ1-1, with 9 bases matching TRBD1. DNA for the CDR3: TGTTCCAGCAGCGGGGGACAGGGCGTGAACACTGAAGCTTTCTTT. This gives the protein CSSSGGQGVNTEAFF.